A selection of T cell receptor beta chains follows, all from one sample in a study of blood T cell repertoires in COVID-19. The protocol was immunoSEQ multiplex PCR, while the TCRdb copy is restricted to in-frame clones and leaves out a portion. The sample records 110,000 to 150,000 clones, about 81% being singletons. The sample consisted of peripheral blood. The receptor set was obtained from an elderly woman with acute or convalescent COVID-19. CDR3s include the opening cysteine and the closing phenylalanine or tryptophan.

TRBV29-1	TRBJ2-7	CSVGQGAYEQYF
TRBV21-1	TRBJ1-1	CASSKGDRGNTEAFF
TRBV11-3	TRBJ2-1	CASSPLAAPYNEQFF
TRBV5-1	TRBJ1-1	CASSLGDRESEAFF
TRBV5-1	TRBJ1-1	CASSLAAGEAFF
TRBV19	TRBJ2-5	CASSIDPREGLETQYF
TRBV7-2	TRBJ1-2	CASSFSGTNAYGYTF
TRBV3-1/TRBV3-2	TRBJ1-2	CASSQERQGNRSGPTDYGYTF
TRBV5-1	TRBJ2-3	CASSWRLLADTQYF
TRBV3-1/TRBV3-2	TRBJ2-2	CASSQGPILAGVNTGELFF
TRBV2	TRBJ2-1	CASNEQGANYNEQFF
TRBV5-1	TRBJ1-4	CASSYRDRANEKLFF
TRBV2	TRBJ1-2	CASTVREGVNYGYTF
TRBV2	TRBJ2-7	CASSLGLAGRYEQYF
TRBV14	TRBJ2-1	CASSPYLVSSNEQFF
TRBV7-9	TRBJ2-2	CASSLGRQGANTGELFF
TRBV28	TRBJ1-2	CASSPVGQGVYYGYTF
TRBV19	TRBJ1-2	CASSIEGTGGSYTF
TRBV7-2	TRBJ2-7	CASSSPGTGISYEQYF
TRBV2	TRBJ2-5	CASSEAAPGTQYF
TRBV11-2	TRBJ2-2	CASSPRDSGNTGELFF
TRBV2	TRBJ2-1	CASSGGRGRSETYNEQFF
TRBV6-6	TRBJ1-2	CASSYERLHYGYTF
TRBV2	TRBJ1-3	CASIRDSYISGNTIYF
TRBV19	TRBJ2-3	CASSTRRSTDTQYF
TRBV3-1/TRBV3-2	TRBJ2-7	CASSQVTSGLRGYEQYF
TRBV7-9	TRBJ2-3	CASSSGTSGRAETDTQYF
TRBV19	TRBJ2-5	CASRPAGGGETQYF
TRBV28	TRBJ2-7	CASSPIMGGARYEQYF
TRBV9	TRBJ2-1	CASSVVPGDPGNEQFF
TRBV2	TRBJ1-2	CASSKDGNYGYTF
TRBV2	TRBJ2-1	CASGQGRSYNEQFF
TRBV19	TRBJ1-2	CASSKTGGNGYTF
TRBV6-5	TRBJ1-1	CASSYLAGTSEAFF
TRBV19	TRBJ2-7	CASSNRQVPYEQYF
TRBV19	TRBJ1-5	CASRRTGLVGNQPQHF
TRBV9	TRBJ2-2	CASSANAGPGAGTGELFF
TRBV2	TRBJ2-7	CASSVWDRAYEQYF
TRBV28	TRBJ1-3	CASSNSYSGNTIYF
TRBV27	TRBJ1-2	CASSLQGLGGYTF
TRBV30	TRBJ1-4	CAWRQGGKLFF
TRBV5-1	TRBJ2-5	CASSVQETQYF